These 22 T cell receptor beta chains share one sample of origin, sequenced in a study of shared clonotypes between healthy human individuals (TCRdb year 2020). The library was built by means of the immunoSEQ multiplex PCR assay. TCRdb provides this immuneACCESS table in a form limited to in-frame rearrangements. Some clones are lacking; in checked studies, under half of them reflect an unresolved V gene, and why the rest are absent is not known. This sample holds some 2,400,000 clones; approximately 94% were observed only once. Together, the top ten hold over 0.1% of the sample. Material: naive CD4+ T cells sorted from blood. Per the publication, the cell subset or site label means: CD45RA+ positively selected. The receptors were gathered from a man between 18 and 35 years old in good health.

This chain links TRBV6-5 with TRBJ1-2; D is undetermined. This CDR3 is 14 amino acids long. Trimming removed 6 bases at V and 4 bases at J, with 15 bases between. Germline V gene data show CDR1 as MNHEY and CDR2 as SVGAGI. CDR3 bases: TGTGCCAGCAGCTCGGTCGACCGGATCTATGGCTACACCTTC. Translating gives CASSSVDRIYGYTF.

The chain joins TRBV7-8 to TRBJ1-5; possibly TRBD1 for D (6 bases). This CDR3 has 19 amino acids. The germline V gene encodes CDR1 SGHVS and CDR2 FQNEAQ. V was clipped by 5 bases and J by 0 bases, with 23 bases between them. The CDR3 here is CASSRGADRPAPSNQPQHF. The CDR3 DNA reads as TGTGCCAGCAGCCGGGGGGCCGACAGGCCCGCTCCTAGCAATCAGCCCCAGCATTTT.

V is TRBV5-6 and J is TRBJ2-3; 14 positions agree with TRBD2. The J segment lost 6 bases and the V segment lost 4 bases, leaving 7 bases of the junction unmatched. The V gene's germline CDR1 is SGHDT and CDR2 YYEEEE. CDR3 size: 16 residues. DNA for the CDR3: TGTGCCAGCAGCATAGGGACTAGCGGGGGAGGGGATACGCAGTATTTT. Amino acid sequence: CASSIGTSGGGDTQYF.

For this clone: One end of the junction fails to match germline, which may point to a read error. The chain recombines TRBV7-2 with TRBJ2-1; unclear D gene. The CDR3 loop spans 12 amino acids. Germline lookup yields CDR1 SGHTA and CDR2 FQGNSA. The CDR3 DNA is TGTGCCAGCAGCTTAGCAGTCTACCAATTAATCTTC. It yields the protein CASSLAVYQLIF.

To note about this clone: Other nucleotide sequences in the sample specify the same CDR3. The V and J genes are TRBV6-6 and TRBJ1-2; TRBD1 might be the D (5 bases). Germline V gene sequence: CDR1 MNHNY, CDR2 SVGAGI (reference sequence). V dropped 4 bases and J dropped 4 bases, with 7 bases sitting between them. This CDR3 region has 12 residues. The CDR3 region is CASSSGGYGYTF. Written as DNA, the CDR3 is TGTGCCAGCAGTTCCGGGGGCTATGGCTACACCTTC.

V is TRBV5-6 and J is TRBJ2-7; 10 bases fit TRBD2. The CDR3 loop spans 15 amino acids. Per germline, CDR1 SGHDT and CDR2 YYEEEE. The J segment lost 7 bases and the V segment lost 2 bases, leaving 9 bases of the junction unmatched. The CDR3 sequence is CASSLPGDSGREQYF. CDR3 in DNA: TGTGCCAGCAGCTTACCCGGAGATAGCGGGAGGGAGCAGTACTTC.

The chain couples TRBV6-1 to TRBJ2-7; D perhaps matches TRBD1 (6 bases). V lost 2 bases and J lost 2, with 10 bases in between. The germline V gene encodes CDR1 MNHNS and CDR2 SASEGT. CDR3 length equals 14 residues. The CDR3 DNA follows: TGTGCCAGCAGTGAAACTTGGGGGCCCTACGAGCAGTACTTC. It codes for CASSETWGPYEQYF.

Notes on this clone: Other DNA sequences in this specimen translate into the identical CDR3. The chain recombines TRBV7-2 with TRBJ1-3; no firm D call. The length of the CDR3 is 12 residues. CDR1 and CDR2 (germline): SGHTA, FQGNSA. V was clipped by 2 bases and J by 1 base, with 0 bases between them. CDR3 residues: CASSLSGNTIYF. The CDR3 DNA reads as TGTGCCAGCAGCTTATCTGGAAACACCATATATTTT.

This chain connects TRBV18 to TRBJ1-2, with TRBD1 as a possible D gene (6 bases). The V and J ends lost 6 bases and 8 bases respectively, with 10 bases between them. This CDR3 has 11 residues. Germline CDR1 is KGHSH and CDR2 is LQKENI. The CDR3 DNA sequence: TGTGCCAGCTCCACAGGGTACGGCTACACCTTC. Translating it yields CASSTGYGYTF.

This clone is a singleton in its sample. Other DNA sequences in this specimen translate into the identical CDR3. The rearrangement links TRBV2 to TRBJ2-3; no clear D. Germline CDR1 SNHLY, CDR2 FYNNEI. The CDR3 spans 13 residues. The V gene lost 7 bases and the J gene lost 0 bases, with 8 bases spanning the gap. The CDR3, as DNA: TGTGCCAGCAAGGCGGCTAGCACAGATACGCAGTATTTT. As protein: CASKAASTDTQYF.

As to this clone: The sample has other DNA sequences that encode this CDR3 too. The chain couples TRBV5-1 to TRBJ2-7, with 10 bases that match TRBD2. With 4 bases clipped from V and 4 bases from J, the junction kept 5 bases outside the gene matches. Looked up from germline, CDR1 is SGHRS and CDR2 is YFSETQ. The CDR3 is 14 amino acids. The CDR3 here is CASSAGLAQYEQYF. In DNA, the CDR3 is TGCGCCAGCAGCGCGGGACTAGCGCAGTACGAGCAGTACTTC.

This sequence joins TRBV6-5 and TRBJ1-5; 7 bases map to TRBD1. Germline CDR1 MNHEY, CDR2 SVGAGI. CDR3 length equals 14 residues. The V and J ends lost 10 bases and 3 bases, in that order; junction bases with no gene match: 9. The CDR3, as DNA: TGTGCCACCAGGGGGGCCCGGGACAATCAGCCCCAGCATTTT. Translation: CATRGARDNQPQHF.

About this clone itself: The same CDR3 arises from other DNA sequences in this sample as well. The chain has TRBV29-1 and TRBJ1-1; TRBD1 aligns across 8 bases. This CDR3 has 12 amino acids. Germline loops: CDR1 SQVTM, CDR2 ANQGSEA. V gave up 6 bases and J gave up 3 bases; unmatched junction bases: 3. CDR3 nucleotides: TGCAGCGTGAACAGGGGGGACACTGAAGCTTTCTTT. The encoded protein is CSVNRGDTEAFF.

This chain connects TRBV19 to TRBJ1-2; the D is unclear. V lost 5 bases, J lost 1 base, and 8 bases lay in between. The CDR3 is 13 amino acids. The germline V gene encodes CDR1 LNHDA and CDR2 SQIVND (reference sequence). CDR3: CASSPDLNYGYTF. The CDR3 nucleotides are TGTGCCAGTAGTCCAGATCTTAACTATGGCTACACCTTC.

About this clone: Other DNA sequences from this sample encode an identical CDR3 as well. This sequence joins TRBV27 and TRBJ2-2, with D hard to call. The CDR3 is 11 amino acids. The V gene's germline CDR1 is MNHEY and CDR2 SMNVEV (reference sequence). V gave up 9 bases and J gave up 5 bases, with 7 bases separating them. The CDR3 DNA reads as TGTGCCAGTGGTCGGACCGGGGAGCTGTTTTTT. As protein: CASGRTGELFF.

This rearrangement joins TRBV19 to TRBJ1-3, with a tentative D call TRBD1 (5 bases). V was clipped by 3 bases and J by 1 base, with 16 bases between them. CDR3 size: 17 residues. Germline-derived CDR1 and CDR2 are LNHDA and SQIVND (reference sequence). CDR3 protein: CASSIWRDLPSGNTIYF. The CDR3 DNA is TGTGCCAGTAGTATTTGGAGGGACCTACCATCTGGAAACACCATATATTTT.

The V call is TRBV28, the J call TRBJ1-1, with D hard to call. CDR1 MDHEN and CDR2 SYDVKM come from the germline V gene. V dropped 1 base and J dropped 0 bases, with 6 bases sitting between them. This CDR3 has 14 residues. CDR3 sequence (DNA): TGTGCCAGCAGTTTATACGTCCTGAACACTGAAGCTTTCTTT. It is translated as CASSLYVLNTEAFF.

The chain uses TRBV27 and TRBJ2-5; unclear D gene. Germline loops: CDR1 MNHEY, CDR2 SMNVEV (reference sequence). CDR3 size: 16 residues. V lost 5 bases, J lost 1 base, and 17 bases lay in between. The CDR3 spells CASSRLLLGFQETQYF. Here the CDR3 DNA reads TGTGCCAGCAGTCGCCTGCTATTGGGCTTCCAAGAGACCCAGTACTTC.

The chain recombines TRBV5-1 with TRBJ2-5; D might be TRBD1 (6 bases). Trimming pared 3 bases from V and 1 base from J, leaving 13 bases between. The CDR3 has 15 residues. Looked up from germline, CDR1 is SGHRS and CDR2 is YFSETQ. The CDR3 protein is CASSSVIGGQETQYF. CDR3 sequence (DNA): TGCGCCAGCAGCTCCGTTATAGGGGGCCAAGAGACCCAGTACTTC. The full variable domain, rest sourced from reference TRBV5-1 and TRBJ2-5, is KAGVTQTPRYLIKTRGQQVTLSCSPISGHRSVSWYQQTPGQGLQFLFEYFSETQRNKGNFPGRFSGRQFSNSRSEMNVSTLELGDSALYLCASSSVIGGQETQYFGPGTRLLVL.

This chain joins TRBV6-6 and TRBJ1-1, with TRBD1 as a possible D gene (5 bases). Germline V gene data show CDR1 as MNHNY and CDR2 as SVGAGI (reference sequence). The length of the CDR3 is 14 residues. Trimming took 3 bases from V and 3 from J, leaving 11 bases between them. The CDR3 nucleotides read TGTGCCAGCAGTTATGGGGCTATGGACACTGAAGCTTTCTTT. As protein: CASSYGAMDTEAFF.

The chain combines TRBV5-1 with TRBJ1-3; tentatively, D is TRBD1 (5 bases). Between the trimmed V and J ends, which lost 0 bases and 5 bases, there was a span of 12 bases. The CDR3 covers 15 residues. Germline values: CDR1 SGHRS, CDR2 YFSETQ. CDR3 sequence (DNA): TGCGCCAGCAGCTTGGCTTCAGGGTGGCGAAACACCATATATTTT. The encoded protein is CASSLASGWRNTIYF.

The chain recombines TRBV7-9 with TRBJ1-2, with 9 bases fitting TRBD1. The CDR3 is made up of 15 amino acids. In germline, CDR1 is SEHNR, CDR2 FQNEAQ (reference sequence). With 5 bases clipped from V and 3 bases from J, the junction kept 7 bases outside the gene matches. CDR3 in amino acids: CASSPTGGMDYGYTF. CDR3 coding DNA: TGTGCCAGCAGCCCGACAGGGGGTATGGACTATGGCTACACCTTC. The variable domain in full, completed from reference TRBV7-9 and TRBJ1-2, reads DTGVSQNPRHKITKRGQNVTFRCDPISEHNRLYWYRQTLGQGPEFLTYFQNEAQLEKSRLLSDRFSAERPKGSFSTLEIQRTEQGDSAMYLCASSPTGGMDYGYTFGSGTRLTVV.